The 31 T cell receptor beta chains below come from one sample, sequenced in a study of cytomegalovirus exposure and HLA in healthy donors. Vbeta (60) and Jbeta (13) primers were used in the PCR. Some clones are missing from TCRdb's copy, which holds only in-frame ones; the method was immunoSEQ multiplex PCR. Here the sample spans 110,000 to 150,000 clones, 55% to 85% being singletons. The sequenced sample consisted of PBMCs. The receptors were sampled from a man between 40 and 49 years old in good health and CMV-seronegative.

This clone was counted only a few times. J is TRBJ2-3 and V is TRBV19; 7 bases align to TRBD2. Germline V gives CDR1 LNHDA, CDR2 SQIVND (reference sequence). Trimming at V came to 5 bases and at J to 2 bases, leaving 4 bases not matched to a gene. This CDR3 is built from 14 residues. CDR3 in DNA: TGTGCCAGTAGTCCTAGCGGCCCCACAGATACGCAGTATTTT. Its translation: CASSPSGPTDTQYF.

The genes are TRBV4-1 and TRBJ2-3; possibly TRBD2 for D (5 bases). Trimming pared 0 bases from V and 1 base from J, leaving 8 bases between. Germline V gives CDR1 MGHRA, CDR2 YSYEKL. This CDR3 is built from 15 residues. The CDR3 loop is CASSQETRRTDTQYF. In DNA, the CDR3 is TGCGCCAGCAGCCAAGAAACTAGACGCACAGATACGCAGTATTTT.

V usage is TRBV9 and J usage is TRBJ2-1; 7 bases map to TRBD2. The germline gives CDR1 SGDLS, CDR2 YYNGEE. V lost 2 bases to trimming and J lost 5 bases; unmatched junction nucleotides: 7. This CDR3 contains 15 residues. This CDR3 is CASSVQAGTDNEQFF. As DNA, the CDR3 is TGTGCCAGCAGCGTCCAAGCGGGAACAGACAATGAGCAGTTCTTC. Full variable domain (remainder filled in from reference TRBV9 and TRBJ2-1): DSGVTQTPKHLITATGQRVTLRCSPRSGDLSVYWYQQSLDQGLQFLIQYYNGEERAKGNILERFSAQQFPDLHSELNLSSLELGDSALYFCASSVQAGTDNEQFFGPGTRLTVL.

This clone appeared once. The V call is TRBV27, the J call TRBJ1-5; D gene uncertain. V was trimmed by 5 bases and J by 4 bases, leaving 15 bases between them. The V gene's germline CDR1 is MNHEY and CDR2 SMNVEV (reference sequence). This CDR3 comprises 15 residues. The chain's CDR3 is CASSLTGLRNQPQHF. CDR3 nucleotide sequence: TGTGCCAGCAGTCTTACCGGGTTAAGGAATCAGCCCCAGCATTTT.

V usage is TRBV2 and J usage is TRBJ1-4, with D tentatively TRBD1 (6 bases). This CDR3 has 13 residues. V was shortened by 10 bases and J by 8 bases, with 17 bases between the two germline ends. Germline values: CDR1 SNHLY, CDR2 FYNNEI. This CDR3 is CANYNRVKEKLFF. DNA of the CDR3: TGTGCCAACTATAACAGGGTAAAAGAAAAACTGTTTTTT.

This chain links TRBV28 with TRBJ1-5, with a tentative D call TRBD1 (5 bases). CDR1 and CDR2 (germline): MDHEN, SYDVKM. Deletions cut 10 bases from V and 3 bases from J, with 10 bases between. The CDR3 runs to 12 residues. CDR3 DNA: TGTGCCATCCGGGGGTCCAATCAGCCCCAGCATTTT. This gives the protein CAIRGSNQPQHF. Filled out from reference TRBV28 and TRBJ1-5, the complete variable domain reads DVKVTQSSRYLVKRTGEKVFLECVQDMDHENMFWYRQDPGLGLRLIYFSYDVKMKEKGDIPEGYSVSREKKERFSLILESASTNQTSMYLCAIRGSNQPQHFGDGTRLSIL.

This clone was seen more than once but under ten times. This chain's CDR3 is CASSQDQGEQYF. CDR3 sequence (DNA): TGCGCCAGCAGCCAAGATCAGGGCGAGCAGTACTTC. The J gene is TRBJ2-7, the V gene TRBV4-1, with D possibly matching TRBD1 (5 bases). Between the trimmed V and J ends, which lost 0 bases and 6 bases, there was a span of 6 bases. Germline CDR1 MGHRA, CDR2 YSYEKL. This CDR3 has 12 residues.

Details on this clone: An end of the junction differs from the germline gene, which may be a read error. This sequence joins TRBV4-3 and TRBJ1-2; maybe TRBD1 (5 bases). Germline V gene sequence: CDR1 LGHNA, CDR2 YSLEER. CDR3 size: 16 residues. The CDR3 sequence is CASSQDWGDVDYGYPF. CDR3 in DNA: TGCGCCAGCAGCCAAGATTGGGGGGATGTTGACTATGGCTACCCCTTC.

The V and J genes are TRBV5-6 and TRBJ2-5; 12 nucleotides match TRBD2. The CDR3 has 15 residues. Germline trimming cut 4 bases from V and 3 bases from J; bases unmatched to any gene: 4. CDR1 is SGHDT and CDR2 is YYEEEE in the germline V gene. In DNA form, the CDR3 reads TGTGCCAGCAGCAGGACTAGCGGGGTTAAAGAGACCCAGTACTTC. Translation: CASSRTSGVKETQYF. The full variable domain, with the rest looked up from reference TRBV5-6 and TRBJ2-5, is DAGVTQSPTHLIKTRGQQVTLRCSPKSGHDTVSWYQQALGQGPQFIFQYYEEEERQRGNFPDRFSGHQFPNYSSELNVNALLLGDSALYLCASSRTSGVKETQYFGPGTRLLVL.

Comment on this clone: Because it lacks the conserved phenylalanine or tryptophan at the end, this CDR3 is likely a read error. Because the CDR3's place on the DNA is in doubt, the DNA is left out and the CDR3 is given as listed by TCRdb. This chain links TRBV6-1 with TRBJ1-4; TRBD1, the D gene given by the table, was not confirmed from the DNA. Germline CDR1 is MNHNS and CDR2 is SASEGT. The CDR3 length is 13 residues, termini included. The CDR3: CASSPTGQVQLLS.

V gene TRBV21-1 combines with J gene TRBJ1-5. TRBV21-1 is an annotated pseudogene. The CDR3 runs to 21 residues. CDR3 in amino acids: CASSKAPFLGDDHDGNQPQHF. The CDR3 nucleotides are TGTGCCAGCAGCAAAGCGCCTTTTCTCGGGGATGACCATGACGGCAATCAGCCCCAGCATTTT.

The rearrangement joins TRBV5-6 to TRBJ1-1; TRBD1 matches 9 bases. V lost 3 bases to trimming and J lost 7 bases; unmatched junction nucleotides: 10. The length of the CDR3 is 15 residues. CDR1 and CDR2 from the germline V gene are SGHDT and YYEEEE. CDR3 bases: TGTGCCAGCAGCTCGCCGGGACAGGGAAGTTTTGAAGCTTTCTTT. Translating it yields CASSSPGQGSFEAFF.

The sample holds one count of this clone. The genes are TRBV27 and TRBJ1-5; 8 bases are a match to TRBD1. The CDR3 runs 14 residues. The V gene's germline CDR1 is MNHEY and CDR2 SMNVEV (reference sequence). V shed 7 bases and J 7 bases; nucleotides not matched to a gene: 9. In DNA, the CDR3 is TGTGCCAGCACCGCCGGGACAGGTGGACAGCCCCAGCATTTT. The encoded protein is CASTAGTGGQPQHF.

The chain combines TRBV5-1 with TRBJ2-5; D not resolved. Trimming removed 7 bases from V and 3 bases from J, with 10 bases in between. Germline assignment: CDR1 SGHRS and CDR2 YFSETQ. CDR3 length: 12 amino acids. This CDR3 is CASGGEKETQYF. The DNA for the CDR3 is TGCGCCAGCGGCGGAGAGAAAGAGACCCAGTACTTC. The variable domain in full, completed from reference TRBV5-1 and TRBJ2-5, reads KAGVTQTPRYLIKTRGQQVTLSCSPISGHRSVSWYQQTPGQGLQFLFEYFSETQRNKGNFPGRFSGRQFSNSRSEMNVSTLELGDSALYLCASGGEKETQYFGPGTRLLVL.

This clone was recorded only once. CDR3 protein: CASSLQGRGTYNSPLHF. The DNA for the CDR3 is TGTGCCAGCAGTCTACAGGGAAGAGGAACCTATAATTCACCCCTCCACTTT. The chain uses TRBV25-1 and TRBJ1-6, with TRBD1 as a possible D gene (6 bases). The length of the CDR3 is 17 residues. Trimming cost V 5 bases and J 2 bases, with 16 bases left between them. CDR1 and CDR2 from the germline V gene are MGHDK and SYGVNS. The whole variable domain, remainder taken from reference TRBV25-1 and TRBJ1-6, is EADIYQTPRYLVIGTGKKITLECSQTMGHDKMYWYQQDPGMELHLIHYSYGVNSTEKGDLSSESTVSRIRTEHFPLTLESARPSHTSQYLCASSLQGRGTYNSPLHFGNGTRLTVT.

The chain combines TRBV4-2 with TRBJ2-2; 9 bases are a match to TRBD2. Trimming took 3 bases from V and 5 from J; bases not matched to a gene: 16. Per the germline V gene, CDR1 is LGHNA and CDR2 is YNFKEQ. CDR3 length equals 19 residues. The CDR3 loop is CASSQDRRGLAGGTGELFF. CDR3 in DNA: TGTGCCAGCAGCCAGGACAGGAGGGGACTAGCTGGGGGAACCGGGGAGCTGTTTTTT.

V gene TRBV6-5 combines with J gene TRBJ1-1; no firm D call. The V gene's germline CDR1 is MNHEY and CDR2 SVGAGI. CDR3 length equals 13 residues. V lost 4 bases to trimming and J lost 3 bases, with 9 bases between them. CDR3 residues: CASSSVRYTEAFF. The CDR3 nucleotides are TGTGCCAGCAGTTCGGTGAGATACACTGAAGCTTTCTTT.

This clone was detected a few times. The chain carries TRBV4-2 and TRBJ1-5; TRBD1 aligns across 12 bases. The CDR3 covers 16 residues. Germline V gives CDR1 LGHNA, CDR2 YNFKEQ. V was clipped by 5 bases and J by 6 bases; unmatched bases: 8. The CDR3 DNA is TGTGCCAGCAGCAGAACCGGGACAGGGGGCATTCAGCCCCAGCATTTT. This translates into CASSRTGTGGIQPQHF.

The J gene is TRBJ2-7, the V gene TRBV29-1; 8 bases are a match to TRBD2. Germline values: CDR1 SQVTM, CDR2 ANQGSEA. V was pared by 4 bases and J by 0 bases, with 8 bases of the junction left unmatched. There are 15 residues in the CDR3. CDR3 in amino acids: CSVVSGGPNSYEQYF. In nucleotides, the CDR3 is TGCAGCGTTGTGAGCGGGGGACCAAACTCCTACGAGCAGTACTTC.

The chain is built from TRBV2 and TRBJ1-2; D gene ambiguous. The CDR3 is 13 residues long. The V gene lost 6 bases and the J gene lost 2 bases, with 10 bases spanning the gap. CDR1 is SNHLY and CDR2 is FYNNEI in the germline V gene. The CDR3 DNA sequence: TGTGCCAGCAGGCCTGACGGGAACTATGGCTACACCTTC. This translates into CASRPDGNYGYTF.

This clone appeared a single time. The chain links TRBV5-1 to TRBJ2-1; TRBD1 matches at 11 bases. This CDR3 comprises 16 residues. From germline, CDR1 is SGHRS and CDR2 YFSETQ. V lost 0 bases, J lost 5 bases, and 4 bases stayed unmatched. In nucleotides, the CDR3 is TGCGCCAGCAGCTTGGTTGGGACAGGGGGTCACAATGAGCAGTTCTTC. The encoded protein is CASSLVGTGGHNEQFF.

The V and J genes are TRBV9 and TRBJ2-3; TRBD2 matches 11 bases. Germline V gives CDR1 SGDLS, CDR2 YYNGEE. The CDR3 is made up of 15 amino acids. V lost 3 bases to trimming and J lost 3 bases; unmatched junction nucleotides: 3. The CDR3 sequence is CASSAGTSGTDTQYF. DNA of the CDR3: TGTGCCAGCAGCGCCGGGACTAGCGGTACAGATACGCAGTATTTT.

The J gene is TRBJ2-5, the V gene TRBV2; a possible D gene is TRBD2 (5 bases). The germline V gene has CDR1 SNHLY and CDR2 FYNNEI. This CDR3 region has 14 residues. The V and J ends lost 5 bases and 5 bases respectively, with 15 bases between them. Written as DNA, the CDR3 is TGTGCCAGCAGTTGGACCTTCTCGGGGGAGACCCAGTACTTC. Translating gives CASSWTFSGETQYF.

The rearrangement joins TRBV5-1 to TRBJ1-1, with D possibly being TRBD1 (5 bases). Germline lookup yields CDR1 SGHRS and CDR2 YFSETQ. Deletions cut 4 bases from V and 5 bases from J, with 18 bases between. CDR3 length: 15 residues. The CDR3 region has the DNA TGCGCCAGCAGCCGACTCGAGGGAGGGGTTACTGAAGCTTTCTTT. Translating it yields CASSRLEGGVTEAFF.

Only a few counts were recorded for this clone. The chain has TRBV6-5 and TRBJ2-1, with D possibly TRBD2 on 6 matching bases. Germline CDR1 and CDR2: MNHEY and SVGAGI. The V end was cut by 2 bases, the J end by 4 bases, with 12 bases between. CDR3 length: 15 residues. CDR3 sequence (DNA): TGTGCCAGCAGTTACATGGGACTCTCTTACAATGAGCAGTTCTTC. Its translation is CASSYMGLSYNEQFF.

The rearrangement uses TRBV2 and TRBJ2-3; D perhaps matches TRBD1 (5 bases). CDR1 is SNHLY and CDR2 is FYNNEI in the germline V gene. The CDR3 is 16 residues long. V dropped 6 bases and J dropped 1 base, with 17 bases sitting between them. This CDR3 is CASRIDRAGGTDTQYF. For the CDR3, the DNA is TGTGCCAGCAGGATTGACAGAGCTGGAGGCACAGATACGCAGTATTTT.

V and J are TRBV15 and TRBJ2-4; 9 bases match TRBD1. The V gene end was trimmed by 2 bases and the J gene end by 8 bases; junction bases not matched to a gene: 4. In germline, CDR1 is LNHNV, CDR2 YYDKDF (reference sequence). The CDR3 runs 14 residues. CDR3 nucleotide sequence: TGTGCCACCAGCAGAAGGAGACAGGGGGACATTCAGTACTTC. Translation gives CATSRRRQGDIQYF.

The rearrangement joins TRBV27 to TRBJ2-5; possibly TRBD2 for D (6 bases). The better agreement between TRBJ2-7 and the DNA end casts doubt on the J call. Germline V gene data show CDR1 as MNHEY and CDR2 as SMNVEV (reference sequence). This CDR3 is built from 13 residues. CDR3 in DNA: TGTGCCAGCAGCAGCGGGCTCTCCTACGAGCAGTACTTC. Protein sequence: CASSSGLSYEQYF.

This clone has a single count. The chain is built from TRBV7-9 and TRBJ1-6, with D unresolved. V gave up 2 bases and J gave up 8 bases, with 4 bases separating them. Looked up from germline, CDR1 is SEHNR and CDR2 is FQNEAQ (reference sequence). The CDR3 has 12 amino acids. The DNA of the CDR3 is TGTGCCAGCAGCTTACATGATTCACCCCTCCACTTT. It is translated as CASSLHDSPLHF.

This clone has a handful of counts. As DNA, the CDR3 is TGTGCCAGCAGCTTGGATTTCTGGGGAGTGAACACTGAAGCTTTCTTT. As protein: CASSLDFWGVNTEAFF. The chain has TRBV5-8 and TRBJ1-1; D unresolved. The CDR3 is 16 residues long. CDR1 and CDR2 from the germline V gene are SGHTS and YDEGEE. V lost 0 bases and J lost 0, with 12 bases in between.

The chain couples TRBV5-6 to TRBJ1-2, with a weak D call TRBD1 (6 bases). Germline assignment: CDR1 SGHDT and CDR2 YYEEEE. The CDR3 has 14 amino acids. V was cut by 4 bases and J by 0 bases, with 10 bases left in between. The CDR3 protein is CASSPWTANYGYTF. CDR3 DNA: TGTGCCAGCAGCCCGTGGACAGCTAACTATGGCTACACCTTC.